The following is a T cell receptor beta chain sequence with its context. Unmatched junction bases numbered 7, after V lost 5 bases and J lost 11 bases. This CDR3 region has 12 residues. Germline V gives CDR1 SGHAT, CDR2 FQNNGV. The sample comes from a study of shared clonotypes between healthy human individuals. About the research overall: Per donor, CD8 memory used one plate, CD8 naive used two, CD4 memory used three and CD4 naive used three.

Once extracted for a subset, genomic DNA was divided evenly among several immunoSEQ plates. The assay was immunoSEQ multiplex PCR, and TCRdb's table has in-frame clones only and misses some. The repertoire holds some 2,000,000 clones, with 90% to 95% as singletons. It was into CD45RA+ naive and CD45RA-negative memory subsets that the CD4+ cells were split. The sequenced sample consisted of naive CD4+ T cells sorted from blood. Subset meaning: CD45RA+ positively selected. V and J are TRBV11-2 and TRBJ2-5, with 8 positions matching TRBD2. The sequence derives from a man younger than 35 in good health. The CDR3 DNA is TGTGCCAGCAGCCCTCACCCTAGCGGGCAGTACTTC. Its protein product is CASSPHPSGQYF.